Listed below are T cell receptor beta chains from one sample, sequenced in a study of blood T cells in healthy people across ages. A single record per CDR3 protein comes from TCRdb applying MiXCR to the 5' RACE reads. In the table there are 600,000 to 800,000 distinct CDR3 sequences, approximately 21% of which are singletons. Sequenced sample: blood. Receptors originate from a man aged 70 or older in good health. Each CDR3 is given with its conserved first and last residue. The order of the fields is V gene, J gene, D gene, clone size, CDR3 protein, CDR3 DNA. D genes are given only for firm matches. Expanded clones are given a class, and other clones once, few, many or no size at all.

TRBV9	TRBJ2-7	TRBD1	few	CASSPGQATSYEQYF	TGTGCCAGCAGCCCGGGACAGGCGACCTCCTACGAGCAGTACTTC
TRBV5-1	TRBJ2-7	TRBD1	few	CASSSRPGQGSYEQYF	TGCGCCAGCAGCTCCCGCCCGGGACAGGGATCCTACGAGCAGTACTTC
TRBV11-2	TRBJ1-6	-	-	CATQGRAINSPLHF	TGTGCCACCCAAGGCAGGGCAATTAATTCACCCCTCCACTTT
TRBV28	TRBJ1-6	TRBD1	-	CATKIQGNNSPLHF	TGTGCCACCAAGATACAGGGGAATAATTCACCCCTCCACTTT
TRBV4-3	TRBJ1-3	TRBD1	few	CASSQVMTGLGNTIYF	TGCGCCAGCAGCCAAGTAATGACAGGGCTCGGAAACACCATATATTTT
TRBV28	TRBJ1-1	TRBD1	once	CASSSGQGSSEAFF	TGTGCCAGCAGTTCAGGACAGGGATCATCTGAAGCTTTCTTT
TRBV28	TRBJ2-5	TRBD2	-	CASSMGGPETQYF	TGTGCCAGCAGTATGGGAGGGCCGGAGACCCAGTACTTC
TRBV4-1	TRBJ2-5	-	-	CASSQESVQPPTQYF	TGCGCCAGCAGCCAAGAGTCAGTACAACCGCCGACCCAGTACTTC
TRBV27	TRBJ2-1	TRBD1	-	CASSSPGQHNNEQFF	TGTGCCAGCAGTTCGCCGGGACAGCACAACAATGAGCAGTTCTTC
TRBV12-3/TRBV12-4	TRBJ2-5	-	-	CASSPGNVETQYF	TGTGCCAGCAGCCCGGGGAATGTGGAGACCCAGTACTTC
TRBV28	TRBJ2-7	TRBD2	-	CASSLYVGTSGSHEQYF	TGTGCCAGCAGTTTATACGTAGGGACTAGCGGGAGCCACGAGCAGTACTTC
TRBV29-1	TRBJ1-2	-	many	CSVEGTGDNYGYTF	TGCAGCGTTGAAGGGACGGGAGATAACTATGGCTACACCTTC
TRBV20-1	TRBJ2-5	TRBD2	-	CSAGLGGETQYF	TGCAGTGCGGGACTAGGGGGGGAGACCCAGTACTTC
TRBV12-5	TRBJ2-3	-	-	CASGPDNYTDTQYF	TGTGCTAGTGGGCCGGACAATTACACAGATACGCAGTATTTT
TRBV5-1	TRBJ2-3	-	many	CASSFAPGPDTQYF	TGCGCCAGCAGCTTCGCCCCGGGGCCAGATACGCAGTATTTT
TRBV20-1	TRBJ2-1	TRBD2	-	CSAAVGGVLFF	TGCAGTGCCGCCGTGGGGGGGGTCTTGTTCTTC
TRBV5-1	TRBJ2-3	-	-	CASSLGARGSTDTQYF	TGCGCCAGCAGCTTGGGGGCTCGTGGGAGCACAGATACGCAGTATTTT
TRBV18	TRBJ1-1	-	few	CASSQTIATEAFF	TGTGCCAGCTCACAAACTATCGCTACTGAAGCTTTCTTT
TRBV28	TRBJ1-1	-	few	CASSSPGALGTEAFF	TGTGCCAGCAGTTCCCCGGGGGCGTTGGGAACTGAAGCTTTCTTT
TRBV3-1	TRBJ1-4	TRBD1	once	CASSQEGQVKLFF	TGTGCCAGCAGCCAAGAGGGACAGGTAAAACTGTTTTTT
TRBV28	TRBJ2-4	TRBD1	few	CASSSDRAGRDIQYF	TGTGCCAGCAGCTCTGACAGGGCGGGTCGGGACATTCAGTACTTC
TRBV20-1	TRBJ2-7	TRBD2	few	CSARNSHRTSGDYEQYF	TGCAGTGCTAGAAATTCCCACCGGACTAGCGGGGACTACGAGCAGTACTTC
TRBV5-1	TRBJ2-7	-	-	CASSLEGGNIPYEQYF	TGCGCCAGCAGCTTGGAAGGGGGAAACATCCCCTACGAGCAGTACTTC
TRBV28	TRBJ2-7	-	-	CASQPGTASSYEQYF	TGTGCCAGCCAACCCGGGACGGCGAGCTCCTACGAGCAGTACTTC
TRBV15	TRBJ2-3	-	few	CATSREFGTQYF	TGTGCCACCAGCAGAGAGTTCGGTACGCAGTATTTT
TRBV20-1	TRBJ2-5	-	-	CSAASDQETQYF	TGCAGTGCAGCTAGCGACCAAGAGACCCAGTACTTC
TRBV2	TRBJ1-4	-	few	CASSDGGREKLFF	TGTGCCAGCAGTGATGGGGGCCGGGAAAAACTGTTTTTT
TRBV27	TRBJ2-3	-	-	CASKASYRGKMDTQYF	TGTGCCAGCAAGGCCTCTTATCGGGGAAAGATGGATACGCAGTATTTT
TRBV6-5	TRBJ1-1	-	many	CASSPEGGTEAFF	TGTGCCAGCAGCCCCGAGGGGGGCACTGAAGCTTTCTTT
TRBV29-1	TRBJ1-1	-	-	CSVEGAQGGSTEAFF	TGCAGCGTTGAAGGGGCACAGGGCGGGTCCACTGAAGCTTTCTTT
TRBV20-1	TRBJ2-7	-	-	CSPQQVIGEQYF	TGCAGTCCTCAACAGGTAATCGGCGAGCAGTACTTC
TRBV4-1	TRBJ2-6	TRBD1	few	CASSMGQGAFGANVLTF	TGCGCCAGCAGCATGGGACAGGGGGCGTTCGGGGCCAACGTCCTGACTTTC
TRBV9	TRBJ2-1	-	many	CASSVFEEYNEQFF	TGTGCCAGCAGCGTTTTTGAGGAATACAATGAGCAGTTCTTC
TRBV5-1	TRBJ2-5	-	-	CASSLGGKQETQYF	TGCGCCAGCAGTTTAGGCGGGAAACAAGAGACCCAGTACTTC
TRBV2	TRBJ2-2	-	few	CASSEMGAGTGELFF	TGTGCCAGCAGTGAAATGGGGGCCGGGACCGGGGAGCTGTTTTTT
TRBV6-2/TRBV6-3	TRBJ2-5	-	-	CASAAGETQYF	TGTGCCAGCGCGGCGGGAGAGACCCAGTACTTC
TRBV12-3/TRBV12-4	TRBJ1-4	-	-	CASSLWGGEDTNEKLFF	TGTGCCAGCAGTTTATGGGGAGGGGAGGATACTAATGAAAAACTGTTTTTT